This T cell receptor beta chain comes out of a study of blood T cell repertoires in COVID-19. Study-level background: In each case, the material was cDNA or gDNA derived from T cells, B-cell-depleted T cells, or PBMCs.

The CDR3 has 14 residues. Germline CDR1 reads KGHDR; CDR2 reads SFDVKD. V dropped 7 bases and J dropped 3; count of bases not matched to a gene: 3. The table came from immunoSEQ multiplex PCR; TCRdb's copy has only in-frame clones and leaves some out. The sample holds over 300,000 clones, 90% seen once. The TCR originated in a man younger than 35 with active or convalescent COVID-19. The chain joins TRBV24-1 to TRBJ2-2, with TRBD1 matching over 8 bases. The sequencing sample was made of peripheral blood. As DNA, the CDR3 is TGTGCCACCAGAAAGACAGGGGACACCGGGGAGCTGTTTTTT. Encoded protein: CATRKTGDTGELFF.